These 4 T cell receptor beta chains originate from one sample sequenced in a study of CD8+ T cells in alopecia areata. On the basis of CD4, CD8alpha, NKG2D, NKG2ACE and other markers, pooled cutaneous lymph node cells were sorted. RNA was isolated and reverse transcribed to cDNA, the sequencing template. Assay used: immunoSEQ multiplex PCR; TCRdb lists only in-frame clones, some missing. The sample presents 270,000 or so clones, none singletons. Input material: CD4+ T cells sorted from a lymph node. The receptors were gathered from a C3H/HeJ mouse with alopecia areata. The MHC haplotype recorded for the strain is H2-k.

Notes on this clone: Germline and genes: mouse. The sequenced fragment ends 4 residues before the CDR3 boundary, so the rest is inferred from the germline J gene. This chain joins TRBV13-1 and TRBJ2-5; a possible D gene is TRBD1 (6 bases). The CDR3 is 13 residues long. The germline V gene encodes CDR1 NSHNY and CDR2 SYGAGN. The DNA read from the CDR3 is TGTGCCAGCAGTGAGGGGACAAAAGAC. Protein: CASSEGTKD. Given in full, the CDR3 is CASSEGTKDTQYF.

This clone was counted between two and nine times. Mouse gene names apply. The read terminates 4 residues before the CDR3 end, so the remaining end is supplied by the germline J gene. In the same sample, other DNA sequences code for this CDR3. The rearrangement joins TRBV31 to TRBJ1-2; 10 nucleotides line up with TRBD1. The CDR3 contains 14 residues. Germline CDR1 GKSSPN, CDR2 SITVG. Losses at the gene ends were 3 bases for V and 3 bases for J; bases not matched to a gene: 4. CDR3 residues: CAWSPGTGDSDYTF. Incomplete CDR3 DNA: TGTGCCTGGAGCCCCGGGACAGGGGACTCC.

This clone was recorded a few times. Gene and germline names: mouse. The read ends 4 residues shy of where the CDR3 ends; the end is completed using the germline J gene. V and J are TRBV13-2 and TRBJ2-5, with a weak D call TRBD1 (6 bases). The CDR3 loop spans 14 amino acids. CDR1 and CDR2 from the germline V gene are NNHNN and SYGAGS (reference sequence). This CDR3 reads CASGAAGTKDTQYF. The CDR3 bases that were read are TGTGCCAGCGGTGCCGCGGGGACAAAAGAC.

On this clone itself: The gene names here belong to mouse. The CDR3 goes on 4 residues after the read ends, and that part is filled in from the germline J gene. This chain joins TRBV1 and TRBJ2-1; 8 positions match TRBD1. Germline V gene lookup returns CDR1 NSQYPW and CDR2 LRSPGD (reference sequence). The length of the CDR3 is 15 residues. The CDR3 here is CTCSADRQGWAEQFF. Incomplete CDR3 DNA: TGCACCTGCAGTGCAGATCGACAGGGGTGGGCT.